What follows are 2 T cell receptor beta chains derived from one specimen sequenced in a study of cytomegalovirus exposure and HLA in healthy donors. With 60 Vbeta and 13 Jbeta primers, the PCR was carried out. Generated by immunoSEQ multiplex PCR, the TCRdb table keeps only in-frame clones and is missing some. Altogether 130,000 or so clones are present, approximately 71% being singletons, with the ten largest covering roughly 1%. Input material: PBMCs. These TCRs come from a woman aged 55-70 years in good health and CMV-seronegative.

The chain is built from TRBV5-1 and TRBJ2-1; D possibly corresponds to TRBD2 (5 bases). The V gene lost 2 bases and the J gene lost 8 bases, with 8 bases spanning the gap. Looked up from germline, CDR1 is SGHRS and CDR2 is YFSETQ. The CDR3 totals 12 residues. The CDR3, as DNA: TGCGCCAGCAGCTTCCCCGGGGATGAGCAGTTCTTC. Residues: CASSFPGDEQFF.

J is TRBJ2-7 and V is TRBV5-6; maybe TRBD1 (7 bases). Per germline, CDR1 SGHDT and CDR2 YYEEEE. Trimming cost V 0 bases and J 7 bases, with 26 bases left between them. The CDR3 has 18 amino acids. The DNA of the CDR3 is TGTGCCAGCAGCTTGGCCAGGGGACAGCGGGCGGACTCGACTGAGCAGTACTTC. Amino acid sequence: CASSLARGQRADSTEQYF.